The clone carrying this TCR beta chain was counted ten times or more. Its antigen is unidentified. This specimen belongs to a study of early T cells in non-severe SARS-CoV-2 infection. Findings and limits, study-wide: Reliance on VDJdb matching favored anti-spike CD8 responses; private and CD4 specificities were missed.

This CDR3 contains 19 residues. CDR1 is LGHNA, CDR2 YSLEER, per germline. Trimming removed 1 base from V and 2 bases from J; junction bases left unmatched: 11. Individual cDNA molecules received unique molecular identifiers during library preparation. TCRdb called the 5' RACE reads again in MiXCR, with one record for every CDR3 protein. The sample lists some 30,000 distinct CDR3 sequences; under 7.5% were seen once. The chain carries TRBV4-3 and TRBJ2-6; 7 bases agree with TRBD1. The sequencing input was whole blood. This TCR was sampled from an adult who was a healthcare worker with PCR-confirmed SARS-CoV-2 infection or an uninfected control (not recorded which). As DNA, the CDR3 is TGCGCCAGCAGCCAAGGGGCGACAGGGTTTCGTGCTGGGGCCAACGTCCTGACTTTC. This encodes CASSQGATGFRAGANVLTF.